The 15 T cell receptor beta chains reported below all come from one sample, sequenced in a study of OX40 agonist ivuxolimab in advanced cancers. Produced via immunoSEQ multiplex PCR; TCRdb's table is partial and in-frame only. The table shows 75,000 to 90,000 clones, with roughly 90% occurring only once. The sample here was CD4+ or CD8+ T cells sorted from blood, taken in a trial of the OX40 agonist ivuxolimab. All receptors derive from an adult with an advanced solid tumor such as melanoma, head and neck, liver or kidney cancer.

For the CDR3, the DNA is TGTGCCAGCAGGGGACTAGCGGGAGGTTGGTACAATGAGCAGTTCTTC. Its translation: CASRGLAGGWYNEQFF. This rearrangement joins TRBV2 to TRBJ2-1; 15 bases fit TRBD2. V lost 6 bases, J lost 4 bases, and 4 bases stayed unmatched. CDR3 size: 16 residues. Germline values: CDR1 SNHLY, CDR2 FYNNEI.

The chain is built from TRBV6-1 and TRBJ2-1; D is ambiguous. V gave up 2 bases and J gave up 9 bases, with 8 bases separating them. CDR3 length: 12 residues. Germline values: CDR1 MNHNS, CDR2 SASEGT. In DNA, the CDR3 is TGTGCCAGCAGTGAATATATGGGTGAGCAGTTCTTC. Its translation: CASSEYMGEQFF.

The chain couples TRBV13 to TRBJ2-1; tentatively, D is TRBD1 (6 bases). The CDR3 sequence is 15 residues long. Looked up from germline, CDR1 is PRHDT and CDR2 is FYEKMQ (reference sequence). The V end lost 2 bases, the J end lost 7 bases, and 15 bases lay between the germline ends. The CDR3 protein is CASSLRGGRGNEQFF. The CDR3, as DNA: TGTGCCAGCAGCTTAAGAGGGGGTCGAGGGAATGAGCAGTTCTTC.

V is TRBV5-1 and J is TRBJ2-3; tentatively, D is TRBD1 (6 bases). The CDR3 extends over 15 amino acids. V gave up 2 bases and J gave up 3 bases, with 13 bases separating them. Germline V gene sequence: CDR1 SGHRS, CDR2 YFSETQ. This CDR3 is CASSFQQGRTDTQYF. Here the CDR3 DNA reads TGCGCCAGCAGCTTTCAACAGGGAAGGACAGATACGCAGTATTTT.

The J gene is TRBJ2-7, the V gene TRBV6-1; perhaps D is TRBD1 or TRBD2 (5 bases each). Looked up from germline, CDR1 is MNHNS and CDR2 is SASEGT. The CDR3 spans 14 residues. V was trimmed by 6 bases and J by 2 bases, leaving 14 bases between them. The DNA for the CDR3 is TGTGCCAGCAGACCGGGACGGGGAGCCTACGAGCAGTACTTC. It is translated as CASRPGRGAYEQYF.

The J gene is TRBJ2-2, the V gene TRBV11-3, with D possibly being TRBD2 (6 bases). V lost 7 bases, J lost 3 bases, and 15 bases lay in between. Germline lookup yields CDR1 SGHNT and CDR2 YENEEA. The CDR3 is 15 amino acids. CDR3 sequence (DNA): TGTGCCAGCACCCCCGGGAGAGTGGACACCGGGGAGCTGTTTTTT. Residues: CASTPGRVDTGELFF.

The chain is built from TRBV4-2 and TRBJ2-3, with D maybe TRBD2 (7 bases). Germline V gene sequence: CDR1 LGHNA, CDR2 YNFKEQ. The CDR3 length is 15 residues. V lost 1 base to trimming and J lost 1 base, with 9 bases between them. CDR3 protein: CASSQVGGGTDTQYF. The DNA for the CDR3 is TGTGCCAGCAGCCAAGTAGGGGGGGGCACAGATACGCAGTATTTT.

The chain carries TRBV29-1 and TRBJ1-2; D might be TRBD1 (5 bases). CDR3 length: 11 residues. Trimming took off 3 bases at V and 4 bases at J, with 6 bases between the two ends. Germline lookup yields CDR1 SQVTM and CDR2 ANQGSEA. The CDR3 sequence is CSVEGGYGYTF. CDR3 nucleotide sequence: TGCAGCGTTGAGGGGGGCTATGGCTACACCTTC.

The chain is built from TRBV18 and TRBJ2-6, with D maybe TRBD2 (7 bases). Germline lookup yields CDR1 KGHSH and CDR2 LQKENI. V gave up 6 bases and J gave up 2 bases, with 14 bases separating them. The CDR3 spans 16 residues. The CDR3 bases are TGTGCCAGCTCGCGGGGAGGGGGAGCTGGGGCCAACGTCCTGACTTTC. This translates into CASSRGGGAGANVLTF.

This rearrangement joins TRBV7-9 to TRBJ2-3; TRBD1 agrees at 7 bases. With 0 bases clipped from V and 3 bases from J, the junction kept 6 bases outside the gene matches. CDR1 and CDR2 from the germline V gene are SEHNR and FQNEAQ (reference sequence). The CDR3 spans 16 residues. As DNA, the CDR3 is TGTGCCAGCAGCTTAGCTGACAGGGCTCTTACAGATACGCAGTATTTT. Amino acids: CASSLADRALTDTQYF.

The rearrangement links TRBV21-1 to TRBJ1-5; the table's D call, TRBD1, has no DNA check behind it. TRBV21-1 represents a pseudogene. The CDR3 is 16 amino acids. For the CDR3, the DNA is TGTGCCAGCAGCTCCTGGGACAGGGGAGTGGGGATGCCCCAGCATTTT. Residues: CASSSWDRGVGMPQHF.

The CDR3 sequence: CASSRDRGVGTDTQYF. Written as DNA, the CDR3 is TGCGCCAGCAGCAGAGACAGGGGTGTGGGCACAGATACGCAGTATTTT. The rearrangement uses TRBV5-1 and TRBJ2-3; TRBD1 aligns across 8 bases. Losses at the gene ends were 4 bases for V and 1 base for J; bases not matched to a gene: 8. The CDR3 is made up of 16 amino acids. Germline CDR1 and CDR2: SGHRS and YFSETQ.

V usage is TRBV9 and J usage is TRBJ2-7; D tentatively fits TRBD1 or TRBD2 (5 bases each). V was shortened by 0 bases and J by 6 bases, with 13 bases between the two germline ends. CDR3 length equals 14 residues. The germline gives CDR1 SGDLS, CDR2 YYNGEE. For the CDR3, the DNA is TGTGCCAGCAGCGTAGGCAGGGACGATTCCGAGCAGTACTTC. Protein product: CASSVGRDDSEQYF.

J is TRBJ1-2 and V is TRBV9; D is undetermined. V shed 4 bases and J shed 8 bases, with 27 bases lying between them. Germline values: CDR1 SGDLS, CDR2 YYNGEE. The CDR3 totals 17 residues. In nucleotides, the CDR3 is TGTGCCAGCAGCCCGACCGCCTTCCGCGTGAGAAACGGAGGCTACACCTTC. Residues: CASSPTAFRVRNGGYTF.

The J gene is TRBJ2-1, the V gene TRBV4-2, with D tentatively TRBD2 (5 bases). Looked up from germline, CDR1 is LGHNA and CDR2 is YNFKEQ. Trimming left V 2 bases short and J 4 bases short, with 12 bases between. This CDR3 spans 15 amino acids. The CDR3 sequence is CASSQSTLAYNEQFF. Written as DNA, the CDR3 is TGTGCCAGCAGCCAATCCACCCTAGCATACAATGAGCAGTTCTTC.